This T cell receptor beta chain was observed in a study of T cell repertoires in cytomegalovirus infection (dated by TCRdb to 2018 to 2020). Background on the whole study: Because public TCR beta signatures pointed to carriage of CMV infection together with the matching HLA type, the HLA type of each donor mattered for the analysis. Study-wide conclusions, independent of this receptor: Cumulative frequency of public TCR beta family members discriminated carriers of CMV infection plus the relevant HLA type in this cohort and an independent approximately 370-donor cohort. The ex vivo response was dominated by HLA-C-restricted CMV-specific TCR beta clonotypes, and the single most frequent clonotype in two of eight donors was supplied by these HLA-C-restricted clonotypes.

Sequencing relied on an Illumina HiSeq 1500. TCRdb reran the public reads through fastp at Q25 and MiXCR, keeping productive beta chains. CDR3 protein sequences are deduplicated, and each keeps its most common genes and DNA. This sample comprises under 800,000 distinct CDR3 sequences, 24% of them detected only once. The ten largest clones add up to 8% of the sample. V has 5 bases trimmed and J has 3 bases trimmed; junction bases matching no gene number 3. Taken from cysteine to phenylalanine, the CDR3 has 14 residues. The kept DNA is CDR3 alone, 42 bases in frame from the first base. The CDR1 and CDR2 encoded by the germline V gene are SGHVS and FNYEAQ. This clonotype was seen ten or more times. Its antigen remains unidentified. No much larger clone exists at a distance of one base, and base qualities are not known.

The origin of this receptor is a human donor in good health (CMV status not recorded). Some clones in this sample may be carry-over from other donors' samples. In this chain, TRBV7-6 is recombined with TRBJ2-3; 9 nucleotides in the junction match TRBD1. Source material: CD8+ T cells from PBMCs. The bases read TGTGCCAGCAGCCCTGGGACAGGGACAGATACGCAGTATTTT. Its translation reads: CASSPGTGTDTQYF.